Sequencing of this TCR beta chain was carried out in a study of cytomegalovirus exposure and HLA in healthy donors. Trimming pared 3 bases from V and 0 bases from J, leaving 6 bases between. The CDR3 runs 13 residues. The germline V gene encodes CDR1 SGHRS and CDR2 YFSETQ. This clone has a handful of counts. The PCR made use of 60 Vbeta and 13 Jbeta primers. TCRdb keeps only in-frame clones here, not all; method: immunoSEQ multiplex PCR. The sample records approximately 220,000 clones, around 80% being singletons. The chain links TRBV5-1 to TRBJ1-1, with D perhaps matching TRBD1 (6 bases). This receptor was identified in a man aged 35-49 years in good health and CMV-seropositive. The specimen was PBMCs. CDR3 sequence: CASSWTVNTEAFF. The CDR3 DNA reads as TGCGCCAGCAGCTGGACAGTGAACACTGAAGCTTTCTTT. Drawing the rest from reference TRBV5-1 and TRBJ1-1, the complete variable domain is KAGVTQTPRYLIKTRGQQVTLSCSPISGHRSVSWYQQTPGQGLQFLFEYFSETQRNKGNFPGRFSGRQFSNSRSEMNVSTLELGDSALYLCASSWTVNTEAFFGQGTRLTVV.